This TCR beta chain was sequenced for a study of T cell repertoires in cytomegalovirus infection. Notes on the study in general: Based on cumulative public TCR beta family frequency, carriers of CMV plus the relevant HLA were identified.

Germline lookup yields CDR1 SGHAT and CDR2 FQNNGV. The CDR3 is made up of 14 amino acids. V was pared by 5 bases and J by 7 bases, with 17 bases between. This clonotype was detected ten times or more. Its antigen is undetermined. Each CDR3 protein is one row after TCRdb ran MiXCR on the reads. Counted here are fewer than 300,000 distinct CDR3 sequences, about 25% occurring once; the ten biggest clones make up approximately 15%. This clonotype originated in a human donor in good health (CMV status not recorded). Some clones in this sample may be carry-over from other donors' samples. Specimen: PBMCs. This sequence joins TRBV11-2 and TRBJ1-1, with D hard to call. CDR3 nucleotide sequence: TGTGCCAGCAGCCCACCCCCCGGCGGCAATGAAGCTTTCTTT. Amino acids: CASSPPPGGNEAFF. Variable domain in full (rest from reference TRBV11-2 and TRBJ1-1): EAGVAQSPRYKIIEKRQSVAFWCNPISGHATLYWYQQILGQGPKLLIQFQNNGVVDDSQLPKDRFSAERLKGVDSTLKIQPAKLEDSAVYLCASSPPPGGNEAFFGQGTRLTVV.